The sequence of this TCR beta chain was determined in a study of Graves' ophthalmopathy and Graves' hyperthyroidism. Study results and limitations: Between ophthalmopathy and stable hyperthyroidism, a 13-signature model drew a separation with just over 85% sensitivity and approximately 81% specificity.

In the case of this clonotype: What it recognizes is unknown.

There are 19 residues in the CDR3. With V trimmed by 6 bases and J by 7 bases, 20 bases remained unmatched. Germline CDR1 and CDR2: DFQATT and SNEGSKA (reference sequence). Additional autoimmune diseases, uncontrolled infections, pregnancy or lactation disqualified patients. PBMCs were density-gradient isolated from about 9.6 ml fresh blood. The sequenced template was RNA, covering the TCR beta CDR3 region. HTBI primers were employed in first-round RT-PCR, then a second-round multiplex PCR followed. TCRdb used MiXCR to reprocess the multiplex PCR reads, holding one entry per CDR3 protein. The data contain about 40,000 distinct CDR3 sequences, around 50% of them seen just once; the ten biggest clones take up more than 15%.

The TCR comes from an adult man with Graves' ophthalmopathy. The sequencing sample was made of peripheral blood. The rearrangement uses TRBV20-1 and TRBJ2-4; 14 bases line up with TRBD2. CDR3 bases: TGCAGTGCAAGAAGTAGCGACTCGGGACTAGCGGGGGCCGAGAACATTCAGTACTTC. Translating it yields CSARSSDSGLAGAENIQYF.